Below are 23 T cell receptor beta chains sequenced from a single sample in a study of blood T cell repertoires in COVID-19. Repertoires were generated with immunoSEQ multiplex PCR, while TCRdb's copy carries only in-frame clones and drops some. The sample records 25,000 to 35,000 clones, roughly 90% being singletons. Sequenced: peripheral blood. All receptors come from a man aged 65 to 85 with active or convalescent COVID-19.

This clone was recorded once. This sequence joins TRBV14 and TRBJ2-3; 11 bases are a match to TRBD2. CDR1 SGHDN and CDR2 FVKESK come from the germline V gene. CDR3 length: 18 residues. V was pared by 1 base and J by 5 bases, with 11 bases of the junction left unmatched. The CDR3 region is CASSQGGGSGGARDTQYF. The CDR3 DNA sequence: TGTGCCAGCAGCCAAGGAGGTGGTAGCGGGGGGGCTCGAGATACGCAGTATTTT. The variable domain in full, with the rest retrieved from reference TRBV14 and TRBJ2-3, is EAGVTQFPSHSVIEKGQTVTLRCDPISGHDNLYWYRRVMGKEIKFLLHFVKESKQDESGMPNNRFLAERTGGTYSTLKVQPAELEDSGVYFCASSQGGGSGGARDTQYFGPGTRLTVL.

The chain has TRBV23-1 and TRBJ2-7, with D perhaps TRBD1 (6 bases). TRBV23-1 is flagged as an ORF with uncertain function. V gave up 7 bases and J gave up 5 bases, with 24 bases separating them. This CDR3 spans 16 amino acids. CDR3 in amino acids: CASIQGGAGFRHEQYV. CDR3 coding DNA: TGCGCCAGCATCCAAGGGGGAGCAGGGTTTCGCCACGAGCAGTACGTC.

The gene calls are TRBV19 and TRBJ2-5, with 8 bases that match TRBD2. The length of the CDR3 is 16 residues. Losses at the gene ends were 1 base for V and 1 base for J; bases not matched to a gene: 5. CDR1 is LNHDA and CDR2 is SQIVND in the germline V gene (reference sequence). As DNA, the CDR3 is TGTGCCAGTAGTATAGCCTCTAGCGGGCCCCAAGAGACCCAGTACTTC. It encodes CASSIASSGPQETQYF.

This chain uses TRBV6-1 with TRBJ1-3, with TRBD1 matching 7 bases. CDR1 and CDR2 (germline): MNHNS, SASEGT. After removal of 0 bases from V and 4 bases from J, the junction contained 3 bases not matched to a gene. The CDR3 runs 15 residues. The CDR3: CASSEAPGGGNTIYF. The CDR3 coding sequence is TGTGCCAGCAGTGAAGCCCCAGGGGGGGGAAACACCATATATTTT.

This clone was observed a few times. The chain uses TRBV19 and TRBJ2-4, with 8 bases matching TRBD1. V lost 1 base, J lost 6 bases, and 2 bases stayed unmatched. CDR1 and CDR2 from the germline V gene are LNHDA and SQIVND (reference sequence). CDR3 size: 14 residues. Here the CDR3 reads CASSIGDRTNIQYF. For the CDR3, the DNA is TGTGCCAGTAGTATAGGGGACAGGACAAACATTCAGTACTTC.

V gene TRBV4-1 combines with J gene TRBJ2-6, with 9 bases fitting TRBD2. Unmatched junction bases numbered 10, after V lost 3 bases and J lost 1 base. The CDR3 covers 19 residues. Looked up from germline, CDR1 is MGHRA and CDR2 is YSYEKL. The CDR3 sequence is CASSHAGAGGKSGANVLTF. DNA of the CDR3: TGCGCCAGCAGCCACGCAGGGGCGGGGGGGAAATCTGGGGCCAACGTCCTGACTTTC.

This chain connects TRBV28 to TRBJ1-5; 10 bases line up with TRBD1. In germline, CDR1 is MDHEN, CDR2 SYDVKM. CDR3 length: 18 residues. Trimming removed 6 bases from V and 1 base from J; junction bases left unmatched: 12. The CDR3 nucleotides are TGTGCCAGCAGATTCGACAGGGGGCGCAAGGGGAGCAATCAGCCCCAGCATTTT. It encodes CASRFDRGRKGSNQPQHF. Together with reference TRBV28 and TRBJ1-5, the CDR3 gives the full variable domain: DVKVTQSSRYLVKRTGEKVFLECVQDMDHENMFWYRQDPGLGLRLIYFSYDVKMKEKGDIPEGYSVSREKKERFSLILESASTNQTSMYLCASRFDRGRKGSNQPQHFGDGTRLSIL.

The rearrangement links TRBV19 to TRBJ1-1; tentatively, D is TRBD1 (5 bases). CDR1 and CDR2 (germline): LNHDA, SQIVND (reference sequence). CDR3 length: 11 amino acids. The V end was cut by 8 bases, the J end by 5 bases, with 9 bases between. CDR3 nucleotide sequence: TGTGCCAGTCAAGGGGAAACTGAAGCTTTCTTT. Its translation is CASQGETEAFF.

This sequence joins TRBV7-9 and TRBJ2-2; D remains ambiguous. CDR3 size: 13 residues. Germline CDR1 is SEHNR and CDR2 is FQNEAQ (reference sequence). The germline V and J ends were trimmed by 5 bases and 0 bases, with 4 bases remaining between them. The chain's CDR3 is CASSPANTGELFF. DNA of the CDR3: TGTGCCAGCAGCCCCGCGAACACCGGGGAGCTGTTTTTT.

V and J are TRBV11-3 and TRBJ2-7; D not resolved. Trimming left V 1 base short and J 0 bases short, with 7 bases between. The germline gives CDR1 SGHNT, CDR2 YENEEA. The CDR3 covers 14 residues. The CDR3: CASSLVASSYEQYF. Written as DNA, the CDR3 is TGTGCCAGCAGCTTAGTCGCGAGCTCCTACGAGCAGTACTTC.

The gene calls are TRBV7-2 and TRBJ2-1; TRBD2 matches at 11 bases. The CDR3 length is 16 residues. V was clipped by 4 bases and J by 9 bases; unmatched bases: 11. Germline-derived CDR1 and CDR2 are SGHTA and FQGNSA. Here the CDR3 reads CASSSYLAGGGIEQFF. CDR3 DNA: TGTGCCAGCAGCTCTTATCTAGCGGGGGGCGGGATTGAGCAGTTCTTC.

The chain combines TRBV30 with TRBJ1-1; weak D call: TRBD1 (5 bases). V was clipped by 1 base and J by 5 bases, with 14 bases between them. CDR1 is GTSNPN and CDR2 is SVGIG in the germline V gene (reference sequence). The CDR3 is 14 amino acids. As DNA, the CDR3 is TGTGCCTGGAGTGGGGGGGAGACTTGGACTGAAGCTTTCTTT. Protein product: CAWSGGETWTEAFF.

The genes are TRBV7-9 and TRBJ2-2, with D possibly being TRBD1 (5 bases). The germline V gene encodes CDR1 SEHNR and CDR2 FQNEAQ (reference sequence). The CDR3 loop spans 16 amino acids. Deletions cut 1 base from V and 2 bases from J, with 11 bases between. CDR3 amino acids: CASSLELTANTGELFF. In DNA form, the CDR3 reads TGTGCCAGCAGCTTAGAGCTGACAGCCAACACCGGGGAGCTGTTTTTT.

The chain recombines TRBV2 with TRBJ2-7, with TRBD1 as a possible D gene (6 bases). V shed 6 bases and J shed 5 bases, with 11 bases lying between them. Germline CDR1 and CDR2: SNHLY and FYNNEI. The CDR3 totals 12 residues. As DNA, the CDR3 is TGTGCCAGCAGCGTACAGGGAAACGAGCAGTACGTC. It codes for CASSVQGNEQYV.

This clone was counted a few times. The V gene is TRBV6-5, the J gene TRBJ1-5, with 9 nucleotides matching TRBD1. The CDR3 has 15 residues. Germline CDR1 is MNHEY and CDR2 is SVGAGI. With V trimmed by 8 bases and J by 4 bases, 9 bases remained unmatched. The CDR3 spells CASGTGQGSNQPQHF. As DNA, the CDR3 is TGTGCCAGCGGGACGGGACAGGGAAGTAATCAGCCCCAGCATTTT.

The V call is TRBV5-1, the J call TRBJ2-1; 11 bases align to TRBD2. Unmatched junction bases numbered 2, after V lost 0 bases and J lost 3 bases. CDR1 SGHRS and CDR2 YFSETQ come from the germline V gene. This CDR3 region has 16 residues. CDR3 region: CASSLDTSGSYNEQFF. CDR3 nucleotide sequence: TGCGCCAGCAGCTTGGATACTAGCGGGAGCTACAATGAGCAGTTCTTC.

The chain has TRBV18 and TRBJ2-7, with 7 bases matching TRBD1. This CDR3 region has 14 residues. Per germline, CDR1 KGHSH and CDR2 LQKENI. The J segment lost 2 bases and the V segment lost 1 base, leaving 2 bases of the junction unmatched. The CDR3 sequence: CASSPQGQPYEQYF. CDR3 nucleotide sequence: TGTGCCAGCTCACCACAGGGACAGCCCTACGAGCAGTACTTC. Using reference TRBV18 and TRBJ2-7 for the parts outside the CDR3, the full variable domain is NAGVMQNPRHLVRRRGQEARLRCSPMKGHSHVYWYRQLPEEGLKFMVYLQKENIIDESGMPKERFSAEFPKEGPSILRIQQVVRGDSAAYFCASSPQGQPYEQYFGPGTRLTVT.

This chain joins TRBV24-1 and TRBJ1-2; D is undetermined. This CDR3 is built from 14 residues. Trimming took off 3 bases at V and 8 bases at J, with 15 bases between the two ends. Germline lookup yields CDR1 KGHDR and CDR2 SFDVKD. The CDR3 DNA reads as TGTGCCACCAGTGATCCTCCCGAGAGTCCAGGCTACACCTTC. This translates into CATSDPPESPGYTF.

The chain joins TRBV2 to TRBJ2-4, with 7 bases matching TRBD2. The V and J ends lost 5 bases and 3 bases, in that order; junction bases with no gene match: 10. This CDR3 has 16 amino acids. Germline V gene sequence: CDR1 SNHLY, CDR2 FYNNEI. The CDR3 DNA is TGTGCCAGCAGTACGCTAGCGGCCCCGAACAAAAACATTCAGTACTTC. It encodes CASSTLAAPNKNIQYF.

This chain uses TRBV7-2 with TRBJ2-1; no firm D call. The V end was cut by 1 base, the J end by 0 bases, with 10 bases between. The CDR3 sequence is 16 residues long. Germline assignment: CDR1 SGHTA and CDR2 FQGNSA. CDR3 region: CASSLVSRISYNEQFF. The CDR3 DNA sequence: TGTGCCAGCAGCTTAGTGTCCAGAATCTCCTACAATGAGCAGTTCTTC.

The CDR3 is CASSDEYGQGTYEQYF. The CDR3 DNA follows: TGTGCCAGCAGCGATGAATACGGACAGGGGACCTACGAGCAGTACTTC. This chain uses TRBV9 with TRBJ2-7; 9 nucleotides agree with TRBD1. Germline CDR1 SGDLS, CDR2 YYNGEE. Losses at the gene ends were 3 bases for V and 2 bases for J; bases not matched to a gene: 9. The CDR3 is 16 residues long.

The rearrangement uses TRBV5-1 and TRBJ2-1; TRBD1 matches at 7 bases. Trimming took 4 bases from V and 0 from J; bases not matched to a gene: 4. The CDR3 covers 15 residues. CDR1 is SGHRS and CDR2 is YFSETQ in the germline V gene. The CDR3 DNA reads TGCGCCAGCAGCCCCGGGACAGCCTCCTACAATGAGCAGTTCTTC. Translated: CASSPGTASYNEQFF.

The chain recombines TRBV7-8 with TRBJ2-1; 9 nucleotides match TRBD2. With V trimmed by 5 bases and J by 2 bases, 10 bases remained unmatched. This CDR3 has 17 residues. The germline V gene encodes CDR1 SGHVS and CDR2 FQNEAQ. As DNA, the CDR3 is TGTGCCAGCAGCCGCCCCTTGCGGGAGGGCCCCTACAATGAGCAGTTCTTC. It is translated as CASSRPLREGPYNEQFF. Combining the CDR3 with reference TRBV7-8 and TRBJ2-1 gives the whole variable domain GAGVSQSPRYKVAKRGQDVALRCDPISGHVSLFWYQQALGQGPEFLTYFQNEAQLDKSGLPSDRFFAERPEGSVSTLKIQRTQQEDSAVYLCASSRPLREGPYNEQFFGPGTRLTVL.